The 28 T cell receptor beta chains below come from one sample, sequenced in a study of blood T cells in healthy people across ages (dated by TCRdb to between 2014 and 2017). To prepare the library, 5' RACE was applied. Instrument on record: Illumina HiSeq 2500. A second PCR of roughly 6 to 12 cycles was performed with a sample-barcoded 5' primer and a J-beta primer mix. TCRdb ran its own pipeline on the public reads, namely fastp trimming at Q25 and MiXCR clone calling, and kept in-frame beta chains. Every entry covers one CDR3 protein and lists the most common genes and DNA from its rows. This sample is represented by 800,000 to 950,000 distinct CDR3 sequences; about 29% of them were singletons. Roughly a tenth of the sample is held by the ten biggest clonotypes. The sample was also linked to a second study, of T cells of mothers and their children.

Material for sequencing was blood. All receptors come from a woman in her forties in good health.

This clonotype was seen ten or more times. The chain recombines TRBV27 with TRBJ2-1, with 7 bases matching TRBD1. The CDR3 loop spans 13 amino acids. V was pared by 5 bases and J by 4 bases, with 2 bases of the junction left unmatched. Germline-derived CDR1 and CDR2 are MNHEY and SMNVEV (reference sequence). CDR3 in DNA: TGTGCCAGCAGTAGGACAGGATACAATGAGCAGTTCTTC. It translates to CASSRTGYNEQFF.

V and J are TRBV5-6 and TRBJ2-4; D gene unclear. The V end lost 1 base, the J end lost 9 bases, and 11 bases lay between the germline ends. The CDR3 consists of 13 residues. Germline loops: CDR1 SGHDT, CDR2 YYEEEE. The CDR3 protein is CASSLLGSGIQYF. Written as DNA, the CDR3 is TGTGCCAGCAGCTTGCTAGGATCGGGCATTCAGTACTTC.

This clonotype was picked up a small number of times. Here the CDR3 DNA reads TGTGCCAGTAGGCTAACAGGGGGCGGTTACGAGCAGTACTTC. This gives the protein CASRLTGGGYEQYF. This chain uses TRBV19 with TRBJ2-7; 9 bases match TRBD1. With 6 bases clipped from V and 4 bases from J, the junction kept 7 bases outside the gene matches. The CDR3 totals 14 residues. From germline, CDR1 is LNHDA and CDR2 SQIVND (reference sequence).

The V gene is TRBV20-1, the J gene TRBJ2-7; no clear D. CDR3 length: 13 residues. Trimming stripped 2 bases from V and 3 bases from J, with 11 bases between. Germline V gene sequence: CDR1 DFQATT, CDR2 SNEGSKA (reference sequence). The CDR3 DNA follows: TGCAGTGCTAGACCCCTAGAGTACTACGAGCAGTACTTC. Amino acid sequence: CSARPLEYYEQYF.

This clonotype occurred a few times. The chain couples TRBV7-9 to TRBJ2-3; TRBD2 aligns across 15 bases. Germline loops: CDR1 SEHNR, CDR2 FQNEAQ (reference sequence). J was trimmed by 2 bases and V by 4 bases; bases with no gene match: 13. The CDR3 is 20 amino acids. The CDR3 nucleotides read TGTGCCAGCAGCTCCCCGGGACTAGCGGGGGGACTGACATCCACAGATACGCAGTATTTT. Translated, it gives CASSSPGLAGGLTSTDTQYF.

This chain uses TRBV20-1 with TRBJ1-1; no firm D call. Germline assignment: CDR1 DFQATT and CDR2 SNEGSKA (reference sequence). Trimming shortened V by 6 bases and J by 0 bases, and 8 bases separated the two germline ends. This CDR3 is built from 12 residues. The CDR3 sequence: CSAPTLNTEAFF. In DNA form, the CDR3 reads TGCAGTGCCCCCACCTTGAACACTGAAGCTTTCTTT.

This clonotype was observed a few times. The chain couples TRBV12-3 or TRBV12-4 to TRBJ1-5, with 7 positions matching TRBD1. V lost 5 bases, J lost 3 bases, and 4 bases stayed unmatched. The CDR3 is 14 amino acids. The CDR3 DNA follows: TGTGCCAGCAGTCAAGGACAGGACAATCAGCCCCAGCATTTT. Protein: CASSQGQDNQPQHF.

This clonotype was counted a few times. The V and J genes are TRBV9 and TRBJ1-1; 8 bases line up with TRBD1. J lost 3 bases, V lost 4 bases, and 11 bases had no gene match. Germline V gene data show CDR1 as SGDLS and CDR2 as YYNGEE. The CDR3 sequence is 16 residues long. CDR3 amino acids: CASSLGTGTSDTEAFF. The CDR3 DNA is TGTGCCAGCAGCCTTGGGACAGGTACTTCCGACACTGAAGCTTTCTTT.

For this clonotype: At one of its ends the junction is not consistent with the germline gene, which may arise from a read error. The chain recombines TRBV7-2 with TRBJ1-2; D unclear. Germline values: CDR1 SGHTA, CDR2 FQGNSA. This CDR3 has 13 residues. The CDR3 nucleotides are TGTGCCGGCAGCCCGGACGCAAACTATGGCTACACCTTC. It encodes CAGSPDANYGYTF. The full variable domain, in which reference TRBV7-2 and TRBJ1-2 provide the parts outside the CDR3, is GAGVSQSPSNKVTEKGKDVELRCDPISGHTALYWYRQSLGQGLEFLIYFQGNSAPDKSGLPSDRFSAERTGGSVSTLTIQRTQQEDSAVYLCAGSPDANYGYTFGSGTRLTVV.

The chain employs TRBV30 and TRBJ1-2; 7 bases map to TRBD1. Germline loops: CDR1 GTSNPN, CDR2 SVGIG (reference sequence). V trimming: 4 bases; J trimming: 7 bases; junction bases outside the gene matches: 12. CDR3 length: 14 residues. CDR3 DNA: TGTGCCTGGACCATTGGGACAGTCAAAGGTGGCTACACCTTC. Encoded protein: CAWTIGTVKGGYTF. The full variable domain, with the rest looked up from reference TRBV30 and TRBJ1-2, is SQTIHQWPATLVQPVGSPLSLECTVEGTSNPNLYWYRQAAGRGLQLLFYSVGIGQISSEVPQNLSASRPQDRQFILSSKKLLLSDSGFYLCAWTIGTVKGGYTFGSGTRLTVV.

In its sample, this clonotype was seen many times. V is TRBV7-2 and J is TRBJ2-7, with 9 bases that match TRBD2. CDR3 length: 15 amino acids. Germline assignment: CDR1 SGHTA and CDR2 FQGNSA. The V and J ends lost 1 base and 10 bases, in that order; junction bases with no gene match: 11. CDR3 DNA: TGTGCCAGCAGCTTAGGGCTAGCGGGGAGCGGGGCCCAGTACTTC. This sequence encodes CASSLGLAGSGAQYF. Combining the CDR3 with reference TRBV7-2 and TRBJ2-7 gives the whole variable domain GAGVSQSPSNKVTEKGKDVELRCDPISGHTALYWYRQSLGQGLEFLIYFQGNSAPDKSGLPSDRFSAERTGGSVSTLTIQRTQQEDSAVYLCASSLGLAGSGAQYFGPGTRLTVT.

The V call is TRBV2, the J call TRBJ2-1; TRBD2 matches at 9 bases. Germline CDR1 and CDR2: SNHLY and FYNNEI. J lost 7 bases, V lost 5 bases, and 6 bases had no gene match. The CDR3 runs 14 residues. CDR3 bases: TGTGCCAGCAGTCCCGGGACTAGCCCTAATGAGCAGTTCTTC. It specifies CASSPGTSPNEQFF.

The chain has TRBV19 and TRBJ1-2; 11 nucleotides line up with TRBD1. The CDR3 consists of 14 residues. Germline values: CDR1 LNHDA, CDR2 SQIVND (reference sequence). V was clipped by 8 bases and J by 8 bases; unmatched bases: 10. CDR3 sequence: CASGSGQGAVGYTF. The CDR3 DNA reads TGTGCCAGTGGATCCGGACAGGGGGCGGTGGGCTACACCTTC.

This clonotype appeared many times. The chain couples TRBV27 to TRBJ2-7, with D perhaps TRBD2 (6 bases). The CDR3 sequence is 13 residues long. In germline, CDR1 is MNHEY, CDR2 SMNVEV (reference sequence). Trimming removed 5 bases at V and 5 bases at J, with 13 bases between. CDR3 loop: CASSPLATNEQYF. Here the CDR3 DNA reads TGTGCCAGCAGTCCCCTAGCGACGAACGAGCAGTACTTC.

This clonotype was detected a few times. V usage is TRBV29-1 and J usage is TRBJ1-1, with D hard to call. Trimming took off 6 bases at V and 0 bases at J, with 11 bases between the two ends. Germline lookup yields CDR1 SQVTM and CDR2 ANQGSEA. The CDR3 is 13 amino acids. CDR3 in DNA: TGCAGCGTCGGACTGGGGATGAACACTGAAGCTTTCTTT. Translated, it gives CSVGLGMNTEAFF.

This clonotype was observed once. V and J are TRBV7-2 and TRBJ1-1; possibly TRBD1 for D (5 bases). Trimming cost V 6 bases and J 0 bases, with 14 bases left between them. Germline assignment: CDR1 SGHTA and CDR2 FQGNSA. The CDR3 has 15 residues. CDR3 sequence reads: CASSEMGRMNTEAFF. The DNA for the CDR3 is TGTGCCAGCAGTGAAATGGGACGCATGAACACTGAAGCTTTCTTT.

The table lists this clonotype with a few counts. The chain carries TRBV30 and TRBJ1-2; D gene ambiguous. V was clipped by 5 bases and J by 7 bases, with 23 bases between them. The CDR3 has 15 amino acids. From germline, CDR1 is GTSNPN and CDR2 SVGIG (reference sequence). CDR3 loop: CAWYEKGQQSSGYTF. Written as DNA, the CDR3 is TGTGCCTGGTATGAGAAGGGCCAACAGTCGAGTGGCTACACCTTC.

This clonotype turned up a few times. The V gene is TRBV6-1, the J gene TRBJ1-1, with a weak D call TRBD1 (6 bases). CDR3 size: 15 residues. Trimming left V 5 bases short and J 8 bases short, with 21 bases between. The germline CDR1 and CDR2 sequences are MNHNS and SASEGT. The CDR3 DNA reads as TGTGCCAGCAGTCAACAGGCAGTGGGGACAAGGGAAGCTTTCTTT. Amino acid sequence: CASSQQAVGTREAFF.

In this sample, this clonotype turned up a few times. This chain connects TRBV7-6 to TRBJ2-7; perhaps D is TRBD1 or TRBD2 (5 bases each). This CDR3 spans 17 amino acids. CDR1 is SGHVS and CDR2 is FNYEAQ in the germline V gene. Trimming removed 1 base from V and 2 bases from J, with 18 bases in between. CDR3 bases: TGTGCCAGCAGCTTAGACCCCAGGGAGTTAACCCCCTACGAGCAGTACTTC. Amino acid sequence: CASSLDPRELTPYEQYF.

This clonotype was observed a handful of times. The chain carries TRBV4-3 and TRBJ2-4; 8 bases agree with TRBD2. Germline V gene sequence: CDR1 LGHNA, CDR2 YSLEER. V lost 1 base to trimming and J lost 7 bases; unmatched junction nucleotides: 6. The length of the CDR3 is 15 residues. CDR3 amino acids: CASSQGPGLVNIQYF. CDR3 bases: TGCGCCAGCAGCCAAGGACCGGGACTAGTGAACATTCAGTACTTC.

This chain uses TRBV6-5 with TRBJ1-2; maybe TRBD1 (5 bases). V lost 4 bases, J lost 8 bases, and 20 bases lay in between. The germline gives CDR1 MNHEY, CDR2 SVGAGI. The CDR3 runs 15 residues. This chain's CDR3 is CASSWGSNHNVGYTF. As DNA, the CDR3 is TGTGCCAGCAGTTGGGGCTCTAACCATAATGTGGGCTACACCTTC.

This clonotype appeared once. V usage is TRBV9 and J usage is TRBJ2-2; D call uncertain. CDR3 length: 13 residues. V lost 2 bases to trimming and J lost 3 bases, with 5 bases between them. Germline CDR1 is SGDLS and CDR2 is YYNGEE. For the CDR3, the DNA is TGTGCCAGCAGCGTCCATTACACCGGGGAGCTGTTTTTT. This sequence encodes CASSVHYTGELFF.

This clonotype showed up just once. No DNA is shown, since the ends of the CDR3 on it are uncertain; the CDR3 is the one TCRdb lists. The J gene is TRBJ2-6, the V gene TRBV20-1; the table's D call TRBD1 went unverified against the DNA. The CDR3 is 18 residues long, ends included. Per germline, CDR1 DFQATT and CDR2 SNEGSKA (reference sequence). This chain's CDR3 is CSAQEGYTFDSGTNVLTF.

V gene TRBV5-4 combines with J gene TRBJ2-2; 7 bases map to TRBD1. Trimming removed 5 bases from V and 4 bases from J; junction bases left unmatched: 5. Germline V gives CDR1 SGHNT, CDR2 YYREEE (reference sequence). This CDR3 has 14 residues. CDR3 DNA: TGTGCCAGCAGAATTTACAGGGGCACCGGGGAGCTGTTTTTT. It specifies CASRIYRGTGELFF.

This clonotype was seen many times. The chain combines TRBV4-3 with TRBJ2-7; D is unclear. CDR1 is LGHNA and CDR2 is YSLEER in the germline V gene. V gave up 3 bases and J gave up 0 bases, with 6 bases separating them. The CDR3 length is 13 residues. The DNA of the CDR3 is TGCGCCAGCAGCCAGGACGGCTCCTACGAGCAGTACTTC. This encodes CASSQDGSYEQYF.

This clonotype was picked up a small number of times. The chain links TRBV20-1 to TRBJ2-7; 9 bases align to TRBD2. The CDR3 sequence is 13 residues long. V trimming: 6 bases; J trimming: 7 bases; junction bases outside the gene matches: 10. CDR1 DFQATT and CDR2 SNEGSKA come from the germline V gene (reference sequence). CDR3 amino acids: CSAPGLALFEQYF. Written as DNA, the CDR3 is TGCAGTGCACCGGGACTAGCATTATTTGAGCAGTACTTC.

This chain links TRBV29-1 with TRBJ1-1, with D hard to call. The CDR3 covers 14 residues. Germline V gene lookup returns CDR1 SQVTM and CDR2 ANQGSEA. V was pared by 0 bases and J by 7 bases, with 15 bases between. CDR3 sequence reads: CSVEDLGSGSEAFF. The CDR3 DNA reads TGCAGCGTTGAAGATCTGGGGAGCGGGAGTGAAGCTTTCTTT.

This clonotype was observed at least ten times. The V and J genes are TRBV7-8 and TRBJ1-5, with D maybe TRBD1 (6 bases). Looked up from germline, CDR1 is SGHVS and CDR2 is FQNEAQ. Trimming cost V 1 base and J 0 bases, with 10 bases left between them. This CDR3 has 16 amino acids. The CDR3 coding sequence is TGTGCCAGCAGCTTAGGGACAGTGTATAGCAATCAGCCCCAGCATTTT. Amino acid sequence: CASSLGTVYSNQPQHF.